A selection of T cell receptor beta chains follows, all from one sample in a study of blood T cell repertoires in COVID-19. The table came from immunoSEQ multiplex PCR; TCRdb's copy has only in-frame clones and leaves some out. The sample yields 130,000 or so clones, around 79% seen once. The sample was peripheral blood. These receptors all stem from a woman in her 70s with COVID-19, enrolled during active disease. Each CDR3 is given with its conserved first and last residue. D genes are given only for firm matches. Only part of the rows carry a size: once, few, many, or a class if the clone is expanded.

TRBV30	.	TRBJ1-1	.	TGTGCCTGGAGTCCTAAGAGGAACACTGAAGCTTTCTTT	CAWSPKRNTEAFF
TRBV3-1/TRBV3-2	TRBD1	TRBJ1-3	.	TGTGCCAGCAGCCTACGACAGGGACCGAACACCATATATTTT	CASSLRQGPNTIYF
TRBV7-9	.	TRBJ2-2	.	TGTGCCAGCAGCCAAAGTTTGTCGATAGCGGAAAACACCGGGGAGCTGTTTTTT	CASSQSLSIAENTGELFF
TRBV30	.	TRBJ1-5	.	TGTGCCTGGAGTCGGGGGAGCGGGCAGCCCCAGCATTTT	CAWSRGSGQPQHF
TRBV7-2	.	TRBJ1-2	.	TGTGCCAGCAGCCGGGGGTTAAACTATGGCTACACCTTC	CASSRGLNYGYTF
TRBV7-2	TRBD2	TRBJ2-5	.	TGTGCCAGCAGCTTTAGCGGGGGGGCCTGGGAGACCCAGTACTTC	CASSFSGGAWETQYF
TRBV19	.	TRBJ1-1	.	TGTGCCAGTAGTATCGGGACACTGAACACTGAAGCTTTCTTT	CASSIGTLNTEAFF
TRBV7-2	TRBD2	TRBJ2-3	.	TGTGCCAGCAGCCCGGGACTAGCGGGGGATACGCAGTATTTT	CASSPGLAGDTQYF
TRBV30	TRBD1	TRBJ1-6	.	TGTGCCTGGAGCGCAAGGCGAACAGGGGATTCACCCCTCCACTTT	CAWSARRTGDSPLHF
TRBV18	.	TRBJ1-4	.	TGTGCCAGCTCACCTACCAAGGCGGAATCTGAAAAACTGTTTTTT	CASSPTKAESEKLFF
TRBV6-6	TRBD1	TRBJ2-7	.	TGTGCCAGCAGTTACAAAGGGGGCTCCCTCGAGCAGTACTTC	CASSYKGGSLEQYF
TRBV10-3	TRBD1	TRBJ1-1	.	TGTGCCATCAGAGACAGGGGGCGCATGGACACTGAAGCTTTCTTT	CAIRDRGRMDTEAFF
TRBV12-3/TRBV12-4	.	TRBJ2-1	.	TGTGCCAGCAGCCAGGGGTTGGGTGAGCAGTTCTTC	CASSQGLGEQFF
TRBV5-8	.	TRBJ2-3	.	TGTGCCAGCAGCTTGTTTGGGGGGTCCAACACAGATACGCAGTATTTT	CASSLFGGSNTDTQYF
TRBV25-1	TRBD1	TRBJ1-5	.	TGTGCCAGTCGCGGACAGGGCGGGAATCAGCCCCAGCATTTT	CASRGQGGNQPQHF
TRBV10-1	.	TRBJ1-3	.	TGCGCCAGCAGTGAGCGGGGGGTCTCTGGAAACACCATATATTTT	CASSERGVSGNTIYF
TRBV7-8	TRBD1	TRBJ2-2	.	TGTGCCAGCAGTTCCGGACAGGGGCGGACCGGGGAGCTGTTTTTT	CASSSGQGRTGELFF
TRBV2	.	TRBJ2-6	few	TGTGCCAAACAGATCTCTGGGGCCAACGTCCTGACTTTC	CAKQISGANVLTF
TRBV3-1/TRBV3-2	.	TRBJ1-2	few	TGTGCCAGCAGCCAAGAAACAGTACGGACTCCCTACACCTTC	CASSQETVRTPYTF
TRBV5-1	TRBD1	TRBJ2-1	.	TGCGCCAGCAGCCCCAGGGGGATCGATGAGCAGTTCTTC	CASSPRGIDEQFF
TRBV2	.	TRBJ2-7	.	TGTGCCAGCAGTGACGCGAGACAGCCCCCCTACGAGCAGTACTTC	CASSDARQPPYEQYF
TRBV29-1	.	TRBJ1-2	.	TGCAGCGTTTCCGGCGGCAGCGGCTATGGCTACACCTTC	CSVSGGSGYGYTF
TRBV5-4	.	TRBJ1-6	.	TGTGCCAGCAGCTTGGGACAGGACGGCTCACCCCTCCACTTT	CASSLGQDGSPLHF
TRBV28	.	TRBJ1-6	.	TGTGCCGGCAAGCCGTTACATAATTCACCCCTCCACTTT	CAGKPLHNSPLHF
TRBV4-2	.	TRBJ1-2	many	TGTGCCAGCAGCCCCGGTAAGCGGGATGGCTACACCTTC	CASSPGKRDGYTF
TRBV4-2	.	TRBJ1-3	.	TGTGCCAGCAGCCAAGGACAGGCCCAGGGAAACACCATATATTTT	CASSQGQAQGNTIYF
TRBV11-2	TRBD1	TRBJ1-2	once	TGTGCCAGCAGCTTAGTTGGGACAGGGCTCGATGGCTACACCTTC	CASSLVGTGLDGYTF
TRBV7-2	.	TRBJ2-3	once	TGTGCCAGCAGCTTAGGTCCCTACGCAGATACGCAGTATTTT	CASSLGPYADTQYF
TRBV20-1	.	TRBJ1-5	.	TGCAGTGCTAGTATCCCCAGGGGCAATCAGCCCCAGCATTTT	CSASIPRGNQPQHF
TRBV7-8	TRBD1	TRBJ2-7	.	TGTGCCAGCAGCCCCTCGGACAGGGCCTACGAGCAGTACTTC	CASSPSDRAYEQYF
TRBV6-5	TRBD1	TRBJ2-7	.	TGTGCCAGCAGTCCCGGACAGGGAAGGTACGAGCAGTACTTC	CASSPGQGRYEQYF
TRBV30	TRBD1	TRBJ1-2	.	TGTGCCTGGACCGGACAGGGCCTCTTAAAGCGGGGTGGCTACACCTTC	CAWTGQGLLKRGGYTF
TRBV19	.	TRBJ1-1	few	TGTGCCAGTAGTACACAGGGTACGAACACTGAAGCTTTCTTT	CASSTQGTNTEAFF
TRBV28	.	TRBJ1-6	.	TGTGCCAGCACCCTACCCGGACAGATGGGGGCTAATTCACCCCTCCACTTT	CASTLPGQMGANSPLHF
TRBV6-5	.	TRBJ1-4	.	TGTGCCAGCAGAGTGGCAGGGAGGGTTAAGGAAAAACTGTTTTTT	CASRVAGRVKEKLFF
TRBV30	.	TRBJ1-4	.	TGTGCCTGGGGTTTCCGTGAAAAACTGTTTTTT	CAWGFREKLFF
TRBV5-1	.	TRBJ2-7	few	TGCGCCAGCAGCTTGGGGGGGGTCGGAGACGAGCAGTACTTC	CASSLGGVGDEQYF
TRBV19	.	TRBJ2-3	.	TGTGCCAGTAGTACAACCCCGGGGACGCAGTATTTT	CASSTTPGTQYF
TRBV6-1	.	TRBJ2-7	.	TGTGCCAGCAGTGAAGCTTCAGGGGATGTGTCCTACGAGCAGTACTTC	CASSEASGDVSYEQYF
TRBV27	TRBD2	TRBJ2-1	few	TGTGCCAGCAGTTCCCGACTAGCGGGGGGATCCAATGAGCAGTTCTTC	CASSSRLAGGSNEQFF